This record covers a single TCR beta chain. With random hexamers, 0.5 to 1 ug RNA was reverse transcribed. MiXCR was run by TCRdb on the immunoSEQ multiplex PCR reads, yielding one entry per CDR3 protein. The table lists 170,000 or so distinct CDR3 sequences, 90% to 96% of them singletons. The data are from a study of CD8 T cells in Susac syndrome. V gave up 4 bases and J gave up 6 bases; unmatched junction bases: 14. CDR1 is SGDLS and CDR2 is YYNGEE in the germline V gene. The CDR3 is made up of 18 amino acids. The genes are TRBV9 and TRBJ2-1; TRBD2 matches 12 bases. Sequences were obtained from CD4+ T cells from PBMCs. The receptor comes from a human donor with Susac syndrome. Here the CDR3 DNA reads TGTGCCAGCAGCCCAGGACTAGCGGGAAAACGCGCGAGCAATGAGCAGTTCTTC. It translates to CASSPGLAGKRASNEQFF. Looking up the rest from reference TRBV9 and TRBJ2-1 gives the full variable domain: DSGVTQTPKHLITATGQRVTLRCSPRSGDLSVYWYQQSLDQGLQFLIQYYNGEERAKGNILERFSAQQFPDLHSELNLSSLELGDSALYFCASSPGLAGKRASNEQFFGPGTRLTVL.